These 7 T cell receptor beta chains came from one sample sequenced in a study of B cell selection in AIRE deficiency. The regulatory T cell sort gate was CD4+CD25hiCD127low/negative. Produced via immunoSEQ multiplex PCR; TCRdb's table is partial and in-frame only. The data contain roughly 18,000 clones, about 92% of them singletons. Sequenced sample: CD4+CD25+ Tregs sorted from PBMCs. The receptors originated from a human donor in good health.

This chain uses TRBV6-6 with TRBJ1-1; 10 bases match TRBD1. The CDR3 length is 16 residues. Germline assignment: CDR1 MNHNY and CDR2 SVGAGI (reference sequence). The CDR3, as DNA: TGTGCTTCGCGGGACAGGGGCCTCCTATCGGCCACTGAAGCTTTCTTT. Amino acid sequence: CASRDRGLLSATEAFF.

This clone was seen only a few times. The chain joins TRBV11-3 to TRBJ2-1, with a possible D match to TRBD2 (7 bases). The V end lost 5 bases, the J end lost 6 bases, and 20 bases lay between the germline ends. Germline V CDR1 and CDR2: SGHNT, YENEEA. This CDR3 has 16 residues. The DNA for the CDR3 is TGTGCCAGCAGCCCCCATGGGGTGGGAGGGGGCAATGAGCAGTTCTTC. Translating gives CASSPHGVGGGNEQFF.

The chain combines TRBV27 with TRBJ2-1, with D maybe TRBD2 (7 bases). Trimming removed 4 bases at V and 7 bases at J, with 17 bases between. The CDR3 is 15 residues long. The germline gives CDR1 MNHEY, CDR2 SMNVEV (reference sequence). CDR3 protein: CASSSRGGRENEQFF. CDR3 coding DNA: TGTGCCAGCAGTTCCCGAGGGGGGAGGGAGAATGAGCAGTTCTTC.

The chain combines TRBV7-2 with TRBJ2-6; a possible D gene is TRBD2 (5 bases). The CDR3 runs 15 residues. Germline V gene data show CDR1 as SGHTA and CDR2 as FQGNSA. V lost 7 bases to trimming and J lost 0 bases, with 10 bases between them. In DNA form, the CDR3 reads TGTGCCAGCACCGGGCGGGTCTCTGGGGCCAACGTCCTGACTTTC. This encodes CASTGRVSGANVLTF.

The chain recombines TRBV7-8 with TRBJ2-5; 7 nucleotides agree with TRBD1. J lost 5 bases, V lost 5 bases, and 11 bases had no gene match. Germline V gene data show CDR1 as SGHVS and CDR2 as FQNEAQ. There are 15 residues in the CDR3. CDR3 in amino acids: CASSPREGAWETQYF. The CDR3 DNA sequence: TGTGCCAGCAGCCCAAGAGAGGGGGCTTGGGAGACCCAGTACTTC.

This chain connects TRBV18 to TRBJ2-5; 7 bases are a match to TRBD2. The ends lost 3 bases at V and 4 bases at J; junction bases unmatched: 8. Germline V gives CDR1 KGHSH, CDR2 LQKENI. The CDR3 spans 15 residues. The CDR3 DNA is TGTGCCAGCTCACCTATAGGGGACTATGGAGAGACCCAGTACTTC. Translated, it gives CASSPIGDYGETQYF.

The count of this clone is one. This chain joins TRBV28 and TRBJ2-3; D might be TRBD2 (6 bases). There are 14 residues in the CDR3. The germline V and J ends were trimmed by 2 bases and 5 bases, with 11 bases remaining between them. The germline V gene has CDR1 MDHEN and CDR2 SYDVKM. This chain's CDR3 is CASSLQLAKDTQYF. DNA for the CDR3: TGTGCCAGCAGTTTACAGCTAGCGAAAGATACGCAGTATTTT.